This paragraph reports one T cell receptor beta chain. What it binds is not known. Via MiXCR, TCRdb re-called the RT-PCR reads, giving one row per CDR3 protein. Among 700,000 to 800,000 distinct CDR3 sequences listed, roughly 18% were seen once. The data originate from a study of response to subunit inactivated influenza vaccine. Study-level findings and limits: The authors proposed limited new T cell recruitment per seasonal influenza vaccination.

CDR3 size: 17 residues. Looked up from germline, CDR1 is SEHNR and CDR2 is FQNEAQ (reference sequence). The V and J ends lost 7 bases and 1 base respectively, with 20 bases between them. This TCR derives from a man in his forties or fifties who received an inactivated influenza vaccine. The sequences come from PBMCs from blood, collected around 5 days after vaccination. This chain links TRBV7-9 with TRBJ2-1; TRBD2 is a possible D gene (7 bases). Here the CDR3 DNA reads TGTGCCAGCACCTCAGTGAAGGGGGGGGCATCCTACAATGAGCAGTTCTTC. Translation: CASTSVKGGASYNEQFF.